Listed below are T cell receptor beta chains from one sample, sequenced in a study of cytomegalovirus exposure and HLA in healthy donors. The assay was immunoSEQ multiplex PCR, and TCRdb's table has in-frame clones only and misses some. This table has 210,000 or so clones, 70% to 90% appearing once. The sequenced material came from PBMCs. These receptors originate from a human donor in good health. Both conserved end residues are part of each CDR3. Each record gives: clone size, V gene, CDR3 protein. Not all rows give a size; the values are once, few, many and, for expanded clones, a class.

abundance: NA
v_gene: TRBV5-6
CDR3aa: CASRKLDREGHEQYF

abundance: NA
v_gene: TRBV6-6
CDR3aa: CASRGGLAGRRDEQFF

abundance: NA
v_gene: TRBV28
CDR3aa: CATDGQFYNEQFF

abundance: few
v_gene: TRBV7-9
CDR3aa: CASSQGQFNEKLFF

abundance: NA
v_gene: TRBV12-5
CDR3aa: CASGLTGSIKDTQYF

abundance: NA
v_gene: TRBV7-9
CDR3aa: CASSLGAGTYNEQFF

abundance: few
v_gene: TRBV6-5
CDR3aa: CASSLRGNEKLFF

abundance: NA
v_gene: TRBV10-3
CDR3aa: CAIKRGAPTYEQYF

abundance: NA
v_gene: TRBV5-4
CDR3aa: CASSSGAGGTLRGYTF

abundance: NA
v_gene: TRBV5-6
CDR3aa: CASSSFWAAYEQYF

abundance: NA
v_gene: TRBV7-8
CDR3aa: CASSLVSLRESPYEQYF

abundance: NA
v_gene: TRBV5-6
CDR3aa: CASLGQGSYEQYF

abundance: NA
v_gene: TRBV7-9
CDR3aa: CASSLTDSLYLGYTF

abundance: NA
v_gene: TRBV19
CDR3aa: CASSAGSGTGWLAGNTIYF

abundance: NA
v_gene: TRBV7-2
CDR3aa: CASTRDRGGETQYF

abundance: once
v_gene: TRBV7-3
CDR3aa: CASSLSLRKPGGSYNEQFF

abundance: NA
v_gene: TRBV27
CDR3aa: CASRDPSGILQEGSYNEQFF

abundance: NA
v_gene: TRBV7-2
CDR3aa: CASSLQIRGYTF

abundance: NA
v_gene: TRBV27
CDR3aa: CASSSGQPHTEAFF

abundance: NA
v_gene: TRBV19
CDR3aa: CATGGREYSHEQFF

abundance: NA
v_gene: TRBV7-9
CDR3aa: CASSFLGTGGGGGTNEQFF

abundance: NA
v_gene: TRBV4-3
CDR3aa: CASSQNLGETQYF

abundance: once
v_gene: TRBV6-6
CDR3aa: CASRRLAGGSLYEQYF

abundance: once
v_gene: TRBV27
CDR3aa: CASSFRQGYGYTF

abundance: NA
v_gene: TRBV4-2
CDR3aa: CASSQDMGRGSPLGYTF

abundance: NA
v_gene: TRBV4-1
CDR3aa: CASSQILSATFYDEQFF

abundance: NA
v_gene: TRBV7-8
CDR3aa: CASSPRSGQDTGELFF

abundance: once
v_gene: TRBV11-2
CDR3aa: CASSLGEGVEAFF

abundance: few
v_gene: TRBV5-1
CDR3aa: CASSFGKPGGTQETQYF

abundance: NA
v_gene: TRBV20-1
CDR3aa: CSASWGDGYTF

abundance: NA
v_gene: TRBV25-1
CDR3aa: CASRRGDTQYF

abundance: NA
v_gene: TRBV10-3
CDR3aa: CAISEGPGQGGETQYF

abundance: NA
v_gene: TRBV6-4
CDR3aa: CASSDRDREGGADTQYF

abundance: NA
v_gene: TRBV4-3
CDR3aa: CASSQDLGVRGEAFF

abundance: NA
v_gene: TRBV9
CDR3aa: CASSVEGRGRGGELFF

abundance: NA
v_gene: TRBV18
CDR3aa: CASSGQRETQYF

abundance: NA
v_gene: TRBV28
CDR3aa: CASSSLGQGLNTEAFF

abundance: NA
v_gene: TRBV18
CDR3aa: CASSPDRAAKNIQYF

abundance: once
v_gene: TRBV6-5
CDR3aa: CASSYSRTGNEQFF

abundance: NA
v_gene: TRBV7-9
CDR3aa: CASSPQLSTDTQYF

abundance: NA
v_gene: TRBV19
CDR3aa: CASSIGTGMGEETQYF

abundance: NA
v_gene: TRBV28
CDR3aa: CASSPGAFYSNQPQHF

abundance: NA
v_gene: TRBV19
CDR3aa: CASSSRTSGSYEQYF

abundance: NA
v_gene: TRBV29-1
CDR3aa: CSVGLQDRGLLNEQYF

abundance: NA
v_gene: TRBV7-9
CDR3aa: CASSPQGANGYTF

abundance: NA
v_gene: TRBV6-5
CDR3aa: CASSYSQQGRGYTF

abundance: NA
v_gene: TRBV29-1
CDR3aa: CSVEPGAQETQYF

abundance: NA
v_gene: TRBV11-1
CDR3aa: CASSPDRGQETQYF

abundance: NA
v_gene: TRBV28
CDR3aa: CASSSFLRGSGVQETQYF

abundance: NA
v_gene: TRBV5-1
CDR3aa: CASSLTGTGVNEQFF

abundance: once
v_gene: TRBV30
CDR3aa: CALGSGGGLYEQYF

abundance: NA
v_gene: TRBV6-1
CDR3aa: CASSEYLAGVYNEQFF

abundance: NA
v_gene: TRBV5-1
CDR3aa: CASSASSTYGYTF